This TCR beta chain is from a study of blood T cell repertoires in COVID-19. Looking at the study overall: Whether acute or convalescent, the COVID-19 samples came from the United States, Italy and Spain. T cells, B-cell-depleted T cells, or PBMCs supplied cDNA or gDNA.

CDR3 length: 16 residues. CDR1 and CDR2 from the germline V gene are LNHNV and YYDKDF (reference sequence). V was cut by 4 bases and J by 3 bases, with 19 bases left in between. Per the study methods: Reference gene primer amplification gave estimated nucleated cell counts. Sequenced by immunoSEQ multiplex PCR; TCRdb stores in-frame clones only, minus some. D and trimming were read from the DNA, whereas the V and J calls and clone size are those reported in that table. Here the sample spans fewer than 200,000 clones, about four fifths being singletons. Seattle's enrolled individuals joined amid active infection and were then monitored longitudinally.

This TCR came from a woman at least 80 years old with COVID-19, enrolled during active disease. The source material was peripheral blood. The chain has TRBV15 and TRBJ2-7, with D tentatively TRBD2 (7 bases). The CDR3 DNA is TGTGCCACCAGCACCACGAGACCGGGGGGCCTCTACGAGCAGTACTTC. Protein product: CATSTTRPGGLYEQYF.